This T cell receptor (beta chain) derives from a study of CD8+ T cells in alopecia areata. Study overall: Percentage of affected scalp area was the basis on which treated patients' severity was scored.

Treatment noted: oral pan-JAK inhibitor, 5-10 mg twice daily. Both peripheral blood and punch biopsies of lesional scalp skin were obtained from patients who had alopecia areata. This clone has just one count. No antigen is known for it. The CDR3 consists of 11 residues. Per germline, CDR1 DFQATT and CDR2 SNEGSKA (reference sequence). The V and J ends lost 8 bases and 4 bases respectively, with 11 bases between them. Study observations and caveats: A great number of expanded lesional clones endured in scalp and blood during tofacitinib.

RNA extraction was followed by reverse transcription into cDNA, which acted as the sequencing template. Some clones are missing from TCRdb's copy, which holds only in-frame ones; the method was immunoSEQ multiplex PCR. The profile shows approximately 210,000 clones, around 65% of them singletons. Sequencing was performed on CD4+ T cells sorted from blood, taken at approximately week 45, from a patient treated with tofacitinib. The TCR sequence derives from a human donor with alopecia areata. The V and J genes are TRBV20-1 and TRBJ2-5; D might be TRBD2 (6 bases). The CDR3 here is CSRRGGETQYF. The CDR3 DNA sequence: TGCAGTCGGCGGGGTGGAGAGACCCAGTACTTC.